The 16 T cell receptor beta chains below come from one sample, sequenced in a study of blood T cells in healthy people across ages. With a J-beta primer mix and a sample-barcoded 5' primer, a second PCR ran roughly 7 to 11 cycles. TCRdb reanalysed the 5' RACE reads using MiXCR and keeps one entry per CDR3 protein. The sample yields 1.5 million or so distinct CDR3 sequences, around 40% seen once. Sequencing was carried out using blood. These receptors were obtained from a woman aged 18-29 years in good health.

This clonotype has at least ten counts. A read error may produce the germline difference seen at one junction end. The rearrangement links TRBV4-3 to TRBJ2-1; D perhaps matches TRBD1 (5 bases). Per the germline V gene, CDR1 is LGHNA and CDR2 is YSLEER. CDR3 length: 15 residues. CDR3 DNA: TGTGCCAGCAGTCAGGGCCCGAGCTCCTACAATGAGCAGTTCTTC. Translation: CASSQGPSSYNEQFF.

A few counts support this clonotype. The CDR3, as DNA: TGTGCCTGGAGTACAACAGGGGAGGTTTCACCCCTCCACTTT. Protein sequence: CAWSTTGEVSPLHF. This rearrangement joins TRBV30 to TRBJ1-6; TRBD1 aligns across 7 bases. CDR3 size: 14 residues. Germline loops: CDR1 GTSNPN, CDR2 SVGIG (reference sequence). The V and J ends lost 2 bases and 9 bases, in that order; junction bases with no gene match: 7.

V and J are TRBV6-2 or TRBV6-3 and TRBJ2-7; no clear D gene. In germline, CDR1 is MNHEY, CDR2 SVGEGT. Trimming stripped 0 bases from V and 6 bases from J, with 9 bases between. The CDR3 consists of 13 residues. CDR3 sequence reads: CASSYSKGREQYF. The CDR3 DNA follows: TGTGCCAGCAGTTACTCGAAAGGCCGCGAGCAGTACTTC.

The chain combines TRBV4-3 with TRBJ1-5; D perhaps matches TRBD1 (5 bases). Per the germline V gene, CDR1 is LGHNA and CDR2 is YSLEER. The germline V and J ends were trimmed by 0 bases and 5 bases, with 11 bases remaining between them. The CDR3 is 15 amino acids. CDR3 loop: CASSQERRGDQPQHF. The CDR3 DNA follows: TGCGCCAGCAGCCAAGAACGGAGGGGAGATCAGCCCCAGCATTTT.

This clonotype was counted a few times. The gene calls are TRBV10-3 and TRBJ2-7; TRBD1 might be the D (6 bases). This CDR3 comprises 15 residues. The germline CDR1 and CDR2 sequences are ENHRY and SYGVKD. V was clipped by 4 bases and J by 1 base, with 14 bases between them. CDR3 protein: CAISGDDRLSYEQYF. Written as DNA, the CDR3 is TGTGCCATCAGTGGGGACGACAGGCTTTCCTACGAGCAGTACTTC.

This clonotype showed up just a few times. The chain uses TRBV29-1 and TRBJ2-1; D may be TRBD1 or TRBD2 (5 bases each). V lost 5 bases and J 8 bases, leaving 16 bases between the germline ends. This CDR3 region has 13 residues. Germline V gives CDR1 SQVTM, CDR2 ANQGSEA. The CDR3 nucleotides are TGCAGCGTTAGTGACAGCGGTCTCTATGAGCAGTTCTTC. It specifies CSVSDSGLYEQFF.

Only a few counts were recorded for this clonotype. V usage is TRBV6-2 or TRBV6-3 and J usage is TRBJ2-5; 10 bases fit TRBD1. V was pared by 9 bases and J by 11 bases, with 12 bases of the junction left unmatched. CDR3 length equals 13 residues. The germline V gene has CDR1 MNHEY and CDR2 SVGEGT. The CDR3 sequence is CASSGQGYNEQYF. The CDR3, as DNA: TGTGCCAGTTCGGGACAGGGGTACAATGAGCAGTACTTC.

The CDR3 nucleotides are TGTGCCAGCAGCCAAGATCGAGGGGAGGGCCTTCTAGATACGCAGTATTTT. Encoded protein: CASSQDRGEGLLDTQYF. The genes are TRBV14 and TRBJ2-3; the match to TRBD2 covers 7 bases. Germline-derived CDR1 and CDR2 are SGHDN and FVKESK. V lost 0 bases, J lost 5 bases, and 11 bases stayed unmatched. The CDR3 covers 17 residues.

The chain is built from TRBV7-8 and TRBJ2-7; D call uncertain. The J call may be incorrect, as the DNA end agrees better with TRBJ2-4. The germline V gene has CDR1 SGHVS and CDR2 FQNEAQ. CDR3 length equals 14 residues. The CDR3 DNA reads as TGTGCCAGCAGCCCTGACAACGTCAAAAACATTCAGTACTTC. This gives the protein CASSPDNVKNIQYF.

The chain joins TRBV19 to TRBJ1-2; no clear D. Germline CDR1 is LNHDA and CDR2 is SQIVND (reference sequence). This CDR3 contains 13 residues. V was trimmed by 3 bases and J by 6 bases, leaving 11 bases between them. CDR3 coding DNA: TGTGCCAGTAGTATCGTCAGGCGGCATGGCTACACCTTC. Protein product: CASSIVRRHGYTF. Supplemented by reference TRBV19 and TRBJ1-2, the full variable domain reads DGGITQSPKYLFRKEGQNVTLSCEQNLNHDAMYWYRQDPGQGLRLIYYSQIVNDFQKGDIAEGYSVSREKKESFPLTVTSAQKNPTAFYLCASSIVRRHGYTFGSGTRLTVV.

This clonotype was counted ten times or more. The chain has TRBV29-1 and TRBJ2-3; no reliable D call. Germline V gene sequence: CDR1 SQVTM, CDR2 ANQGSEA. The V end lost 6 bases, the J end lost 1 base, and 14 bases lay between the germline ends. The CDR3 consists of 14 residues. CDR3 sequence reads: CSVHPRDGTDTQYF. DNA for the CDR3: TGCAGCGTCCACCCCCGTGATGGCACAGATACGCAGTATTTT.

With respect to this clonotype: A junction boundary mismatches the germline segment, possibly from a read error. The chain recombines TRBV12-3 or TRBV12-4 with TRBJ2-1; D may be TRBD1 (5 bases). The CDR3 spans 12 residues. The CDR3 here is CASSRMGLEKFF. DNA for the CDR3: TGTGCCAGCAGCCGCATGGGGCTTGAGAAGTTCTTC.

This clonotype came up a few times. The chain joins TRBV12-3 or TRBV12-4 to TRBJ1-4; D is unclear. Deletions cut 2 bases from V and 0 bases from J, with 13 bases between. The CDR3 loop spans 17 amino acids. CDR3 bases: TGTGCCAGCAGTTTATTTAAGTATTCTGCAACTAATGAAAAACTGTTTTTT. Protein product: CASSLFKYSATNEKLFF.

The chain is built from TRBV28 and TRBJ1-6; D may be TRBD1 (6 bases). The V and J ends lost 2 bases and 7 bases respectively, with 12 bases between them. CDR1 and CDR2 from the germline V gene are MDHEN and SYDVKM. The CDR3 covers 15 residues. CDR3 bases: TGTGCCAGCAGTTTAGGACAGAAAAGAAATTCACCCCTCCACTTT. Encoded protein: CASSLGQKRNSPLHF.

The chain links TRBV29-1 to TRBJ1-3; D is perhaps TRBD1 (6 bases). Between the trimmed V and J ends, which lost 3 bases and 0 bases, there was a span of 15 bases. The CDR3 has 16 amino acids. CDR1 is SQVTM, CDR2 ANQGSEA, per germline. Written as DNA, the CDR3 is TGCAGCGTTGACCAAGGTACAGGGAACTCTGGAAACACCATATATTTT. The encoded protein is CSVDQGTGNSGNTIYF.

This sequence joins TRBV6-1 and TRBJ1-2; no clear D gene. The ends were cut back, 3 bases at V and 6 bases at J, with 14 bases in the middle. The germline CDR1 and CDR2 sequences are MNHNS and SASEGT. The CDR3 contains 14 residues. The CDR3 spells CASSDGPGVHGYTF. For the CDR3, the DNA is TGTGCCAGCAGTGATGGGCCCGGGGTGCATGGCTACACCTTC.